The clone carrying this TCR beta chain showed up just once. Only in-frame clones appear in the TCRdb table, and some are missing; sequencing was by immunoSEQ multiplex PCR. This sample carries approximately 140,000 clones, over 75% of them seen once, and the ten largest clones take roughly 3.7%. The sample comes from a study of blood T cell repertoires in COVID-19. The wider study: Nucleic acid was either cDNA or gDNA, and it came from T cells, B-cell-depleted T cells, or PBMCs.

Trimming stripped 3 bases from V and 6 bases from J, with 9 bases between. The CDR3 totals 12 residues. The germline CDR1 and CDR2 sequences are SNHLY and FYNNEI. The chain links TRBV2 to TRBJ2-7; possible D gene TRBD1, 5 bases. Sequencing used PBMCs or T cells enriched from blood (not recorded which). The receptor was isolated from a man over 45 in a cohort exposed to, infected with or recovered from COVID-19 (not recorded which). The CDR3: CASSDQGGEQYF. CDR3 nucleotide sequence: TGTGCCAGCAGTGACCAGGGTGGCGAGCAGTACTTC.